These T cell receptor beta chains were read from a single sample in a study of T-cell memory formation after mild COVID-19. TCRdb recomputed calls from the 5' RACE reads with MiXCR, one row per CDR3 protein. The repertoire holds 210,000 or so distinct CDR3 sequences, with more than 9% as singletons. The sample consisted of PBMCs or a T cell subset sorted from them (not recorded which). Receptors were obtained from a young man who had mild COVID-19 (a few samples of this study predate the infection). Cell type and time point are not known. The CDR3 runs from the conserved cysteine through the conserved F or W. The order of the fields is V gene, clone size, D gene, J gene, CDR3 protein, CDR3 DNA. D genes are given only for firm matches. Not all rows give a size; the values are once, few, many and, for expanded clones, a class.

>TRBV20-1|NA|NA|TRBJ2-6
CSARDLRPVNSGANVLTF
TGCAGTGCTAGAGATCTGAGGCCGGTAAACTCTGGGGCCAACGTCCTGACTTTC
>TRBV3-1|NA|TRBD2|TRBJ2-1
CASSQSVAGLGFF
TGTGCCAGCAGCCAATCAGTAGCGGGCCTAGGGTTCTTC
>TRBV11-2|few|NA|TRBJ1-1
CASSPQRNTEAFF
TGTGCCAGCAGCCCGCAGAGGAACACTGAAGCTTTCTTT
>TRBV6-5|few|TRBD1|TRBJ2-1
CASSYYLDRGQFF
TGTGCCAGCAGTTACTACCTAGACAGGGGGCAGTTCTTC
>TRBV27|many|NA|TRBJ2-4
CASRRASAKNIQYF
TGTGCCAGCAGGAGGGCTTCGGCCAAAAACATTCAGTACTTC
>TRBV5-1|few|NA|TRBJ2-1
CASSREVNEQFF
TGCGCCAGCAGCCGCGAGGTCAATGAGCAGTTCTTC
>TRBV20-1|many|TRBD2|TRBJ2-4
CSARGLAGLAKNIQYF
TGCAGTGCTAGGGGACTAGCGGGCCTAGCCAAAAACATTCAGTACTTC
>TRBV19|few|NA|TRBJ2-7
CASSGRSAYEQYF
TGTGCCAGTAGCGGACGGTCGGCCTACGAGCAGTACTTC
>TRBV7-9|NA|NA|TRBJ2-1
CASSSGLSNNEQFF
TGTGCCAGCAGCTCGGGACTTTCCAACAATGAGCAGTTCTTC
>TRBV12-3/TRBV12-4|NA|TRBD1|TRBJ1-1
CASSILGTENTEAFF
TGTGCCAGCAGTATACTAGGGACAGAGAACACTGAAGCTTTCTTT
>TRBV6-6|NA|NA|TRBJ1-6
CASSYPVGSPLHF
TGTGCCAGCAGTTACCCTGTCGGATCACCCCTCCACTTT
>TRBV5-6|many|NA|TRBJ1-1
CASSLRRNTEAFF
TGTGCCAGCAGCTTACGGAGGAACACTGAAGCTTTCTTT
>TRBV5-1|many|NA|TRBJ2-3
CASSLATHPPDTQYF
TGCGCCAGCAGCTTGGCGACACATCCCCCAGATACGCAGTATTTT
>TRBV10-1|few|TRBD2|TRBJ2-1
CASSEAGGNYNEQFF
TGCGCCAGCAGTGAGGCCGGGGGGAACTACAATGAGCAGTTCTTC
>TRBV18|few|NA|TRBJ2-3
CASSPPPGYTDTQYF
TGTGCCAGCTCACCACCCCCAGGTTACACAGATACGCAGTATTTT
>TRBV10-2|NA|TRBD1|TRBJ2-7
CASNPGQGAVYEQYF
TGCGCCAGCAATCCGGGACAGGGGGCGGTCTACGAGCAGTACTTC
>TRBV7-9|few|TRBD2|TRBJ2-5
CASSLRRGGRETQYF
TGTGCCAGCAGCTTAAGGCGGGGGGGCCGAGAGACCCAGTACTTC
>TRBV7-9|few|NA|TRBJ2-7
CASSFRTASYEQYF
TGTGCCAGCAGCTTTCGGACAGCTAGCTACGAGCAGTACTTC
>TRBV7-8|few|TRBD1|TRBJ2-7
CASSPTGVPYEQYF
TGTGCCAGCAGCCCGACAGGGGTTCCCTACGAGCAGTACTTC
>TRBV4-2|many|NA|TRBJ2-3
CASSQGLAQAAPGTDTQYF
TGTGCCAGCAGCCAAGGATTGGCCCAGGCAGCCCCTGGCACAGATACGCAGTATTTT
>TRBV24-1|many|TRBD2|TRBJ2-3
CATSDPAGPGDTQYF
TGTGCCACCAGTGATCCAGCGGGGCCAGGGGATACGCAGTATTTT
>TRBV12-3/TRBV12-4|NA|NA|TRBJ1-2
CASSLSGSGYTF
TGTGCCAGCAGTCTCAGCGGTAGTGGCTACACCTTC
>TRBV29-1|many|TRBD2|TRBJ2-7
CSVAPGGKGYEQYF
TGCAGCGTTGCCCCCGGGGGGAAGGGGTACGAGCAGTACTTC
>TRBV7-3|few|NA|TRBJ1-5
CASSSGPRGQHF
TGTGCCAGCAGCTCGGGACCGCGAGGCCAGCATTTT
>TRBV3-1|NA|NA|TRBJ2-7
CASSQRLVTTYEQYF
TGTGCCAGCAGCCAACGACTAGTTACGACCTACGAGCAGTACTTC
>TRBV3-1|few|NA|TRBJ1-5
CASSQSNQPQHF
TGTGCCAGCAGCCAAAGCAATCAGCCCCAGCATTTT
>TRBV5-4|many|TRBD1|TRBJ1-6
CASSLGTGNNSPLHF
TGTGCCAGCAGCCTTGGGACAGGGAATAATTCACCCCTCCACTTT
>TRBV4-3|few|NA|TRBJ1-4
CASSQVLRREREKLFF
TGCGCCAGCAGCCAAGTTCTGCGGAGGGAACGTGAAAAACTGTTTTTT
>TRBV20-1|NA|TRBD2|TRBJ2-3
CSVAGGNTDTQYF
TGCAGTGTCGCGGGGGGGAACACAGATACGCAGTATTTT
>TRBV12-3/TRBV12-4|few|NA|TRBJ1-4
CASTDSQGSEKLFF
TGTGCCAGCACCGACTCTCAGGGTAGTGAAAAACTGTTTTTT
>TRBV7-2|NA|TRBD2|TRBJ2-2
CASSPVQAGVGGELFF
TGTGCCAGCAGCCCCGTCCAAGCGGGGGTAGGCGGGGAGCTGTTTTTT
>TRBV5-1|few|TRBD1|TRBJ1-5
CASSPGTAEQPQHF
TGCGCCAGCAGCCCCGGGACAGCTGAACAGCCCCAGCATTTT
>TRBV5-4|few|NA|TRBJ1-3
CASSLDRRGGDTIYF
TGTGCCAGCAGCTTGGACCGCAGGGGCGGAGACACCATATATTTT
>TRBV5-1|NA|TRBD2|TRBJ2-3
CASSRGLAWTDTQYF
TGCGCCAGCAGCCGCGGACTAGCGTGGACAGATACGCAGTATTTT
>TRBV15|few|TRBD1|TRBJ2-5
CATSRWTGQETQYF
TGTGCCACCAGCAGATGGACAGGGCAAGAGACCCAGTACTTC
>TRBV10-3|few|NA|TRBJ2-3
CAISSAGTLTDTQYF
TGTGCCATCAGTTCGGCGGGAACACTCACAGATACGCAGTATTTT
>TRBV7-9|NA|NA|TRBJ1-3
CASTGSSSRNTIYF
TGTGCCAGCACCGGGTCCTCTAGTAGAAACACCATATATTTT
>TRBV7-3|NA|TRBD2|TRBJ2-5
CASSPGGTSGETQYF
TGTGCCAGCAGCCCCGGTGGGACTAGCGGAGAGACCCAGTACTTC
>TRBV5-1|few|TRBD2|TRBJ2-1
CASSWSLAGGPGEQFF
TGCGCCAGCAGCTGGAGTCTAGCGGGGGGGCCGGGTGAGCAGTTCTTC
>TRBV7-9|few|TRBD1|TRBJ1-2
CASSLVGQDSRGYTF
TGTGCCAGCAGCTTAGTGGGACAGGATTCTAGAGGCTACACCTTC
>TRBV4-3|NA|TRBD1|TRBJ2-5
CASSPLRDRVQETQYF
TGCGCCAGCAGCCCTCTCCGGGACAGGGTCCAAGAGACCCAGTACTTC
>TRBV5-1|few|NA|TRBJ1-1
CASSLWAGPTEAFF
TGCGCCAGCAGCTTGTGGGCAGGGCCCACTGAAGCTTTCTTT